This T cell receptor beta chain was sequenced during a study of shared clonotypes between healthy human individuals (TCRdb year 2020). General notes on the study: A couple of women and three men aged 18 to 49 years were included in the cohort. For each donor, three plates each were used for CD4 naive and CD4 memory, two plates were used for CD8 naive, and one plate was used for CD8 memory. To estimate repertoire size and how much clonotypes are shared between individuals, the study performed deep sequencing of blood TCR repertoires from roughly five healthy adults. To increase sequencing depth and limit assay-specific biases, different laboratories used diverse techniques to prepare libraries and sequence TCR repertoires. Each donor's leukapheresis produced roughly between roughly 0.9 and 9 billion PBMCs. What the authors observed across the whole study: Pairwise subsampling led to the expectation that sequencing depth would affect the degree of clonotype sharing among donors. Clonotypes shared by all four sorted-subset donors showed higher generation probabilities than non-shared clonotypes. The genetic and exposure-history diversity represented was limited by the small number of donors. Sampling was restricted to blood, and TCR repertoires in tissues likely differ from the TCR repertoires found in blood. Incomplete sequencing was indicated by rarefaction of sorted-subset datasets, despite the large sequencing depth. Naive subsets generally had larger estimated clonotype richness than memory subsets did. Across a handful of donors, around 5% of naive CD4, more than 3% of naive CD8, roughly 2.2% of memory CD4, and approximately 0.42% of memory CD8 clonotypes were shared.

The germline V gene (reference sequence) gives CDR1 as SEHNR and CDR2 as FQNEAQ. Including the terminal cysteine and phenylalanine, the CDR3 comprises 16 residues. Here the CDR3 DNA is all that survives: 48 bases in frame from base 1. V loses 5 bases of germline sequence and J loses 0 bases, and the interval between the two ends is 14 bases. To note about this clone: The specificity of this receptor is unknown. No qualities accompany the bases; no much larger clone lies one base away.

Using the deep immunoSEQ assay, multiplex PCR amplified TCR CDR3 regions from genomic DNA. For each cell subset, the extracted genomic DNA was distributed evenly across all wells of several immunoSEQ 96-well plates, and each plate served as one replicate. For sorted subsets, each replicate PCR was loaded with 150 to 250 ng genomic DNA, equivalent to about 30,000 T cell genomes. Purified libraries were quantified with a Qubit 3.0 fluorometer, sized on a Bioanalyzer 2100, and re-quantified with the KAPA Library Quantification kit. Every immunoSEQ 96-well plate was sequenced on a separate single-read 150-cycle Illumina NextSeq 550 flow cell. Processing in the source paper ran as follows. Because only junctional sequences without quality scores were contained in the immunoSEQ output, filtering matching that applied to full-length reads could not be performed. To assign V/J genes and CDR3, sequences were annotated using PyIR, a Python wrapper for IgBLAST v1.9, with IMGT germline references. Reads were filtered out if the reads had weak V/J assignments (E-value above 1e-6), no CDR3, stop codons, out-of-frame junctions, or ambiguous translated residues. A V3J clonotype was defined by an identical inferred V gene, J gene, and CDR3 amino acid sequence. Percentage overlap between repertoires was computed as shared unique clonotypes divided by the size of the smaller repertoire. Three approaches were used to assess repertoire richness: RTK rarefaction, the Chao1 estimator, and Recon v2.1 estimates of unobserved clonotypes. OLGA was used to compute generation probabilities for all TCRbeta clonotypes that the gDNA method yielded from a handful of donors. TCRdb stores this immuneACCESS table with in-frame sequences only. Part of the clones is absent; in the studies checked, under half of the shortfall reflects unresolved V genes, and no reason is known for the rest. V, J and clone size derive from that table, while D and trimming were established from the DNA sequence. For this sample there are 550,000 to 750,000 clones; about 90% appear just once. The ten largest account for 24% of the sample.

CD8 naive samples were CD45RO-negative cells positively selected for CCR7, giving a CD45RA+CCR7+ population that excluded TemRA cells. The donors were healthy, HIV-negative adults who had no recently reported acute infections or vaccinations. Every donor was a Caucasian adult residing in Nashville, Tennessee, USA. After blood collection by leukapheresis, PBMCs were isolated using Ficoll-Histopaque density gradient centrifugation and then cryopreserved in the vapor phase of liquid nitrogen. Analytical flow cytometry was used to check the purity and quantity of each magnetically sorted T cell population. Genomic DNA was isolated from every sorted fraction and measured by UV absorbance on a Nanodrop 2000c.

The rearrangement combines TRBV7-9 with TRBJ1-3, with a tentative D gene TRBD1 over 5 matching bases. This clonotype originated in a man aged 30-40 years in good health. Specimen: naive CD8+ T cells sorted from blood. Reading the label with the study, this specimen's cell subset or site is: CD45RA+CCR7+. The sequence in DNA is TGTGCCAGCAGCGTAACACAGGTTCGCTCTGGAAACACCATATATTTT. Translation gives CASSVTQVRSGNTIYF.